The text below deals with one T cell receptor beta chain. The antigen remains unidentified. The data originate from a study of Graves' ophthalmopathy and Graves' hyperthyroidism. The study, taken as a whole, reports: Blood also held most thyroid clonotypes expanded above 0.001 frequency.

RNA transcripts were the template, and TCR beta CDR3 regions were amplified from them. HTBI-primed RT-PCR formed the first round, and a multiplex PCR formed the second. TCRdb re-called the multiplex PCR reads with MiXCR, one entry per CDR3 protein. This table has about 740,000 distinct CDR3 sequences, roughly two fifths appearing once. V lost 6 bases to trimming and J lost 0 bases; unmatched junction nucleotides: 5. The CDR3 length is 15 residues. CDR1 and CDR2 from the germline V gene are SEHNR and FQNEAQ (reference sequence). Moderately to severely active ophthalmopathy under 3 months, CAS at least 3, NOSPECS at least 4.

The receptor's source is an adult man with Graves' ophthalmopathy. Sequencing used peripheral blood. The chain couples TRBV7-9 to TRBJ1-5, with 7 bases matching TRBD1. The CDR3: CASSDRGPSNQPQHF. Written as DNA, the CDR3 is TGTGCCAGCAGTGATAGGGGGCCTAGCAATCAGCCCCAGCATTTT.